What follows are 15 T cell receptor beta chains derived from one specimen sequenced in a study of blood T cell repertoires in COVID-19. Profiling relied on immunoSEQ multiplex PCR, and the TCRdb table lists in-frame clones only, not all of them. The data show 110,000 to 150,000 clones, roughly four fifths seen once. Sequenced input: peripheral blood. The receptors derive from a human donor in a cohort sampled during active COVID-19.

V gene TRBV5-1 combines with J gene TRBJ1-1; D is uncertain. The CDR3 has 12 residues. CDR1 is SGHRS, CDR2 YFSETQ, per germline. Trimming stripped 5 bases from V and 6 bases from J, with 11 bases between. CDR3 in amino acids: CASSPPGSEAFF. CDR3 in DNA: TGCGCCAGCAGTCCTCCGGGATCTGAAGCTTTCTTT.

The chain recombines TRBV19 with TRBJ2-1, with a weak D call TRBD1 (6 bases). The CDR3 is made up of 15 amino acids. Germline V gene data show CDR1 as LNHDA and CDR2 as SQIVND (reference sequence). Trimming removed 3 bases from V and 2 bases from J, with 11 bases in between. CDR3 region: CASSIPPGAYNEQFF. DNA for the CDR3: TGTGCCAGTAGTATCCCCCCAGGGGCCTACAATGAGCAGTTCTTC.

This chain connects TRBV30 to TRBJ1-1; the D is unclear. CDR3 length: 13 residues. The ends were cut back, 0 bases at V and 6 bases at J, with 11 bases in the middle. The germline CDR1 and CDR2 sequences are GTSNPN and SVGIG (reference sequence). This CDR3 is CAWSVWGVPEAFF. DNA for the CDR3: TGTGCCTGGAGTGTTTGGGGAGTGCCTGAAGCTTTCTTT.

This clone was found a few times. J is TRBJ1-5 and V is TRBV16; D not certain. There are 16 residues in the CDR3. The V gene lost 1 base and the J gene lost 4 bases, with 14 bases spanning the gap. Germline values: CDR1 KGHSY, CDR2 FQNENV. For the CDR3, the DNA is TGTGCCAGCAGCCAATTTGAGGGTTCGGTAAATCAGCCCCAGCATTTT. Protein product: CASSQFEGSVNQPQHF.

The chain links TRBV24-1 to TRBJ2-5, with TRBD2 matching 9 bases. CDR3 size: 13 residues. Per germline, CDR1 KGHDR and CDR2 SFDVKD. The J segment lost 3 bases and the V segment lost 9 bases, leaving 4 bases of the junction unmatched. CDR3 loop: CATRASGEETQYF. In DNA form, the CDR3 reads TGTGCCACCCGGGCTAGCGGGGAAGAGACCCAGTACTTC.

The rearrangement uses TRBV27 and TRBJ1-4; D gene ambiguous. This CDR3 is built from 17 residues. The V and J ends lost 0 bases and 7 bases respectively, with 18 bases between them. In germline, CDR1 is MNHEY, CDR2 SMNVEV (reference sequence). Here the CDR3 reads CASSLSSVWRVGEKLFF. The CDR3 DNA reads as TGTGCCAGCAGTTTATCGTCGGTTTGGCGGGTGGGTGAAAAACTGTTTTTT.

This clone was seen a few times. This chain links TRBV7-2 with TRBJ1-6; 8 positions match TRBD1. The CDR3 contains 16 residues. Germline loops: CDR1 SGHTA, CDR2 FQGNSA. V shed 5 bases, J shed 7 bases, and the junction held 10 bases outside the gene matches. As DNA, the CDR3 is TGTGCCAGCAGCCTCCGCAGGGGGCTCAAGAATTCACCCCTCCACTTT. It specifies CASSLRRGLKNSPLHF.

Concerning this clone: This same CDR3 is encoded by further DNA sequences in the sample. The gene calls are TRBV11-2 and TRBJ1-2; D may be TRBD1 (5 bases). Germline V gene lookup returns CDR1 SGHAT and CDR2 FQNNGV. Trimming shortened V by 2 bases and J by 6 bases, and 10 bases separated the two germline ends. This CDR3 is built from 13 residues. CDR3 protein: CASSLTGGDGYTF. In DNA form, the CDR3 reads TGTGCCAGCAGCTTAACGGGGGGGGATGGCTACACCTTC. The full variable domain, with the rest looked up from reference TRBV11-2 and TRBJ1-2, is EAGVAQSPRYKIIEKRQSVAFWCNPISGHATLYWYQQILGQGPKLLIQFQNNGVVDDSQLPKDRFSAERLKGVDSTLKIQPAKLEDSAVYLCASSLTGGDGYTFGSGTRLTVV.

The chain uses TRBV11-2 and TRBJ2-1; 7 bases agree with TRBD2. Trimming at V came to 1 base and at J to 9 bases, leaving 9 bases not matched to a gene. CDR3 size: 15 residues. Germline V gene lookup returns CDR1 SGHAT and CDR2 FQNNGV. The CDR3 nucleotides read TGTGCCAGCAGCTTAGCAGAGGGGAGGGCTTCTGAGCAGTTCTTC. Translating it yields CASSLAEGRASEQFF.

The chain is built from TRBV5-4 and TRBJ2-3, with TRBD2 as a possible D gene (5 bases). The CDR3 totals 14 residues. The V end lost 3 bases, the J end lost 2 bases, and 10 bases lay between the germline ends. Germline lookup yields CDR1 SGHNT and CDR2 YYREEE (reference sequence). DNA of the CDR3: TGTGCCAGCAGCTGGGATAGCGCCACAGATACGCAGTATTTT. Translation gives CASSWDSATDTQYF.

V usage is TRBV19 and J usage is TRBJ2-7; weak D call: TRBD2 (6 bases). V shed 5 bases and J shed 5 bases, with 13 bases lying between them. Germline CDR1 reads LNHDA; CDR2 reads SQIVND (reference sequence). The CDR3 is 13 amino acids. CDR3 nucleotide sequence: TGTGCCAGTAGTGTCTCGGGCGGGGACGAGCAGTACTTC. This codes for CASSVSGGDEQYF. Drawing the rest from reference TRBV19 and TRBJ2-7, the complete variable domain is DGGITQSPKYLFRKEGQNVTLSCEQNLNHDAMYWYRQDPGQGLRLIYYSQIVNDFQKGDIAEGYSVSREKKESFPLTVTSAQKNPTAFYLCASSVSGGDEQYFGPGTRLTVT.

The chain couples TRBV14 to TRBJ1-2; a weak D match, TRBD1 (5 bases). V was shortened by 1 base and J by 10 bases, with 16 bases between the two germline ends. Per germline, CDR1 SGHDN and CDR2 FVKESK. This CDR3 spans 14 amino acids. The CDR3 sequence is CASSQVSRVTNYTF. CDR3 sequence (DNA): TGTGCCAGCAGCCAAGTAAGCAGGGTCACCAACTACACCTTC.

This clone was seen once. The chain is built from TRBV6-5 and TRBJ2-5; D is possibly TRBD1 (5 bases). This CDR3 comprises 12 residues. V was shortened by 7 bases and J by 4 bases, with 10 bases between the two germline ends. The germline V gene encodes CDR1 MNHEY and CDR2 SVGAGI. The CDR3 region is CASTRVGETQYF. CDR3 DNA: TGTGCCAGCACCAGGGTTGGAGAGACCCAGTACTTC.

This clone was picked up one time. The chain recombines TRBV5-6 with TRBJ2-2, with 11 positions matching TRBD2. V lost 4 bases, J lost 6 bases, and 11 bases stayed unmatched. Germline V gives CDR1 SGHDT, CDR2 YYEEEE. CDR3 length equals 17 residues. The CDR3 bases are TGTGCCAGCAGCCTCACACGAACGGGACTAGCGGCCGGGGAGCTGTTTTTT. Its protein is CASSLTRTGLAAGELFF.

V is TRBV28 and J is TRBJ1-3; 9 bases fit TRBD1. The V segment lost 7 bases and the J segment 6 bases; nucleotides outside the gene matches: 7. This CDR3 contains 14 residues. Germline V gene lookup returns CDR1 MDHEN and CDR2 SYDVKM. DNA for the CDR3: TGTGCCAGCACCCTGGACAGGGGTGCAAACACCATATATTTT. Amino acids: CASTLDRGANTIYF. The variable domain in full, completed from reference TRBV28 and TRBJ1-3, reads DVKVTQSSRYLVKRTGEKVFLECVQDMDHENMFWYRQDPGLGLRLIYFSYDVKMKEKGDIPEGYSVSREKKERFSLILESASTNQTSMYLCASTLDRGANTIYFGEGSWLTVV.